This record covers a single T cell receptor beta chain. The record originates from a study of blood T cell repertoires in COVID-19. Study overall: PBMCs, B-cell-depleted T cells, or T cells were the source of the cDNA or gDNA that made up the material.

Here immunoSEQ multiplex PCR was the method, and the copy in TCRdb shows in-frame clones only, minus some. The profile shows some 100,000 clones, approximately 90% of them singletons. The sample taken for sequencing was peripheral blood. This TCR was recovered from a human donor in a cohort sampled during active COVID-19.

The CDR3 here is CASSSPASGSWAGELFF. The CDR3 DNA reads TGTGCCAGCAGCTCCCCGGCTAGCGGGAGTTGGGCCGGGGAGCTGTTTTTT. The chain uses TRBV28 and TRBJ2-2; TRBD2 aligns across 10 bases. The CDR3 is 17 residues long. The V segment lost 6 bases and the J segment 6 bases; nucleotides outside the gene matches: 13. The germline V gene encodes CDR1 MDHEN and CDR2 SYDVKM.